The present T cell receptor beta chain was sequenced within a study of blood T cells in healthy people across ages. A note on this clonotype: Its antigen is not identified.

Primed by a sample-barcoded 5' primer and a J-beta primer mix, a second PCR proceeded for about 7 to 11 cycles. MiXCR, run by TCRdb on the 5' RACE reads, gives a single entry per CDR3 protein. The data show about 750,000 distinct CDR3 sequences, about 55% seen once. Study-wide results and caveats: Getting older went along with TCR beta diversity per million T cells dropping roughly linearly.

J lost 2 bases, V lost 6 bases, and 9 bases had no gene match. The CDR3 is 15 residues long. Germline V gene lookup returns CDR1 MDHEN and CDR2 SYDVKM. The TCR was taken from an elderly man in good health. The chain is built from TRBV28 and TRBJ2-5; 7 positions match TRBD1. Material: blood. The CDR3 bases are TGTGCCAGCAGCATCGTCAGGGGGTGGCAAGAGACCCAGTACTTC. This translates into CASSIVRGWQETQYF.